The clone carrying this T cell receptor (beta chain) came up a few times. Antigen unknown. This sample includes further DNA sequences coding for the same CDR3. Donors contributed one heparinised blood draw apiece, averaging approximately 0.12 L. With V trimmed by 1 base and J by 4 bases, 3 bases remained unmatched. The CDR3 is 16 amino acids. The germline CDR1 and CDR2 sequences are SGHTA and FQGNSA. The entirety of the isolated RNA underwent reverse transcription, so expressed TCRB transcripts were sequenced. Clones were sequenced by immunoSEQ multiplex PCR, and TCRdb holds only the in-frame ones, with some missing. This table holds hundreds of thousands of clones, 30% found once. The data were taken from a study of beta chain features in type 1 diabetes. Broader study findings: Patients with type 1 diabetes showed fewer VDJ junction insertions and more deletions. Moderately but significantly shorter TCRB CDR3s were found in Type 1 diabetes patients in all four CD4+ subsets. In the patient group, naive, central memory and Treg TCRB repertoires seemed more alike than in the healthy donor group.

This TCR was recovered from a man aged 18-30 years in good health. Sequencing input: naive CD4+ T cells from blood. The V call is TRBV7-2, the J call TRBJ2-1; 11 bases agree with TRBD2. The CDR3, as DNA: TGTGCCAGCAGCTTAGTTGGGACTAGCGGATACAATGAGCAGTTCTTC. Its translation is CASSLVGTSGYNEQFF.